The source of this TCR beta chain is a study of regulatory T cells in long-lasting Graves disease. Time point in this sample: newly diagnosed GD, antithyroid drugs for less than 3 months. PBMC-extracted RNA yielded the TCR library. Patients of an endocrinology department in Xi'an, China, were included. Looked up from germline, CDR1 is SGHRS and CDR2 is YFSETQ. CDR3 size: 15 residues. This clonotype has more than one count but fewer than ten. Compared with germline, one end of the junction differs, possibly owing to a read error. Construction of TCR beta libraries relied on iRepertoire HTBI primers and on Arm-PCR targeting CDR3 regions. TCRdb re-analysed the multiplex PCR reads in MiXCR, keeping a single row per CDR3 protein. Here the sample spans 350,000 to 450,000 distinct CDR3 sequences, more than 12% being singletons. The same sample was also studied in work on T cells in Graves' hyperthyroidism and ophthalmopathy. As reported in that work: In the blood, most expanded thyroid clonotypes above 0.001 appeared as well.

The TCR originated in a woman aged 25 to 39 with Graves disease. The source material was peripheral blood mononuclear cells (PBMCs), sampled at new diagnosis, from a patient treated with antithyroid drugs. The rearrangement joins TRBV5-1 to TRBJ1-1; no definite D call. CDR3 sequence reads: CASSLQLRVNTEAFF. DNA of the CDR3: TGTGCCAGCAGCTTGCAGTTGCGGGTGAACACTGAAGCTTTCTTT.